In this sample, the clone carrying this TCR beta chain turned up once. In the authors' methods: Reference gene primer amplification gave nucleated cell count estimates. This table comes from immunoSEQ multiplex PCR, and its TCRdb copy is limited to in-frame clones, with some not included. For V, J and clone size, that table is used; D and trimming come from the DNA. The sample carries around 190,000 clones, more than 75% recorded once. This sample is part of a study of blood T cell repertoires in COVID-19. Study summary: Spain, Italy and the United States supplied samples that represented acute and convalescent COVID-19. PBMCs, B-cell-depleted T cells, or T cells provided the cDNA or gDNA that made up the material.

V trimming: 5 bases; J trimming: 5 bases; junction bases outside the gene matches: 5. Per the germline V gene, CDR1 is SGHTA and CDR2 is FQGNSA. The CDR3 loop spans 13 amino acids. V usage is TRBV7-2 and J usage is TRBJ2-5, with 7 bases that match TRBD1. This clonotype was sampled from a woman aged 80 or over with acute or convalescent COVID-19. Sample: peripheral blood. CDR3 residues: CASSTQGRETQYF. Here the CDR3 DNA reads TGTGCCAGCAGCACACAGGGGCGGGAGACCCAGTACTTC.